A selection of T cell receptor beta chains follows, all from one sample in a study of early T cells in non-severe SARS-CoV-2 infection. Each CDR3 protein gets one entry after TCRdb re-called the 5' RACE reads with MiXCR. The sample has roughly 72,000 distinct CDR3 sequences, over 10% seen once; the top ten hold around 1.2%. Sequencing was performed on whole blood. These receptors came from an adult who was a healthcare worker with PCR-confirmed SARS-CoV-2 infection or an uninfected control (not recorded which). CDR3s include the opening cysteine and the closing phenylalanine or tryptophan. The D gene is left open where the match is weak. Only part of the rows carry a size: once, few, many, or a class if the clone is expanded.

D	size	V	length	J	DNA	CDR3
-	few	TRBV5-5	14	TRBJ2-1	TGTGCCAGCAGCTTGGCTCCAGGGAACAATGAGCAGTTCTTC	CASSLAPGNNEQFF
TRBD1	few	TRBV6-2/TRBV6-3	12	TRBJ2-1	TGTGCCAGCGAGGGACAGAACAATGAGCAGTTCTTC	CASEGQNNEQFF
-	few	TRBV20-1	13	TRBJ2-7	TGCAGTGCCGGCGGACTGGGTGGCTACGAGCAGTACTTC	CSAGGLGGYEQYF
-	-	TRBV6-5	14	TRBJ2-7	TGTGCCAGCAGTTACCTGGCAGGGCCCTACGAGCAGTACTTC	CASSYLAGPYEQYF
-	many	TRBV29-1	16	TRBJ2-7	TGCAGCGTTGCCACGAGCGAGACGGACCTCTCCTACGAGCAGTACTTC	CSVATSETDLSYEQYF
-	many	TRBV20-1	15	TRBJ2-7	TGCAGTGCTAGCCCCCATGCAGGCGCTACCTACGAGCAGTACTTC	CSASPHAGATYEQYF
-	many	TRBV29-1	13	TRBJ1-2	TGCAGCGTTGCTGAGGGGACGAACTATGGCTACACCTTC	CSVAEGTNYGYTF
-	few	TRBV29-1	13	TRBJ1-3	TGCAGCGTTGAAGCAGGTACTGGAAACACCATATATTTT	CSVEAGTGNTIYF
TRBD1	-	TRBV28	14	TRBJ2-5	TGTGCCAGCACAGGGGGTGGAGGCCAAGAGACCCAGTACTTC	CASTGGGGQETQYF
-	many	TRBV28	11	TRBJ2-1	TGTGCCAGCAGTCAATACAATGAGCAGTTCTTC	CASSQYNEQFF
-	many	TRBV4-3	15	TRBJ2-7	TGCGCCAGCAGCCAAGCCGGGGGCAGACCCTACGAGCAGTACTTC	CASSQAGGRPYEQYF
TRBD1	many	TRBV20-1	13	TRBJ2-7	TGCAGTGCGCCGGGACAGGGTTACTACGAGCAGTACTTC	CSAPGQGYYEQYF
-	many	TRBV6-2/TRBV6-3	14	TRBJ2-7	TGTGCCAGCAGTTACGAACCGGGGGCCTACGAGCAGTACTTC	CASSYEPGAYEQYF
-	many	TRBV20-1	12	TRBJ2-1	TGCAGTGCTCCCAATTCCTACAATGAGCAGTTCTTC	CSAPNSYNEQFF
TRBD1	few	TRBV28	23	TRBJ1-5	TGTGCCAGCAGTTTAGGGCCCTTCGGGACAGGGGTTCGGGATCCTTATAGCAATCAGCCCCAGCATTTT	CASSLGPFGTGVRDPYSNQPQHF
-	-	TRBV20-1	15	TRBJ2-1	TGCAGTGCTAGAGATTTAGCGCTTTCCTACAATGAGCAGTTCTTC	CSARDLALSYNEQFF
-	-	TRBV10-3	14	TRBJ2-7	TGTGCCATCAGTGAGTCCATGGGTTCCTACGAGCAGTACTTC	CAISESMGSYEQYF
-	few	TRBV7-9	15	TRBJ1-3	TGTGCCAGCAGGGTCCAGCCAGGGGCTGGAAACACCATATATTTT	CASRVQPGAGNTIYF
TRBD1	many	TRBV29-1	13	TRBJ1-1	TGCAGCGTTTTACAGGGGTTGAACACTGAAGCTTTCTTT	CSVLQGLNTEAFF
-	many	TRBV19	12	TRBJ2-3	TGTGCCAGTAGTCTCTCTTCCGGTACGCAGTATTTT	CASSLSSGTQYF
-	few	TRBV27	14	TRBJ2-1	TGTGCCAGCAGTCCCATATCAAGCTACAATGAGCAGTTCTTC	CASSPISSYNEQFF
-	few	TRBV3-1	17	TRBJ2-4	TGTGCCAGCAGCCAAGCCACAGGCCCATTCCGCAAAAACATTCAGTACTTC	CASSQATGPFRKNIQYF
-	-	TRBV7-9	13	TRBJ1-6	TGTGCCAGCAGCGCCGATTTGGGTTCACCCCTCCACTTT	CASSADLGSPLHF
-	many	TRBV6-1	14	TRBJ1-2	TGTGCCAGCAGAAAGGCCGCTACGGACTATGGCTACACCTTC	CASRKAATDYGYTF
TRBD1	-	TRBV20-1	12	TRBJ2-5	TGCAGTGCTCCAGGGGGCCCAGAGACCCAGTACTTC	CSAPGGPETQYF
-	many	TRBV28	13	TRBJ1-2	TGTGCCAGCAGTTCGGTGTTGATCTATGGCTACACCTTC	CASSSVLIYGYTF
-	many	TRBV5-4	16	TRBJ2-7	TGTGCCAGCAGCTTGGGATGGCAGGGAGGGGGAAACGAGCAGTACTTC	CASSLGWQGGGNEQYF
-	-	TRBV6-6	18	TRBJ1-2	TGTGCCAGCAGTCCAACCCGAAGGGGGTACGAAAAACTCTATGGCTACACCTTC	CASSPTRRGYEKLYGYTF
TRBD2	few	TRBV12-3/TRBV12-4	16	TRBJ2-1	TGTGCCAGCAGTCCGGGACTAGCGGGGGGACATCATGAGCAGTTCTTC	CASSPGLAGGHHEQFF
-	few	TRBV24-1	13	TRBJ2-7	TGTGCCACCAGTGATCAGGGTAGCAACGAGCAGTACTTC	CATSDQGSNEQYF
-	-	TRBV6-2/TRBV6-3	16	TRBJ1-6	TGTGCCAGCAGTGAGACCGTCGGGAGAAGCAATTCACCCCTCCACTTT	CASSETVGRSNSPLHF
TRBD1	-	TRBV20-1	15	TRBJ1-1	TGCAGTGCTGGCGGGACAGACCTATTGAACACTGAAGCTTTCTTT	CSAGGTDLLNTEAFF
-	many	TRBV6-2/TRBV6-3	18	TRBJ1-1	TGTGCCAGCAGTTACGCCCGGGCTTCACAGGGTATTGGCACTGAAGCTTTCTTT	CASSYARASQGIGTEAFF
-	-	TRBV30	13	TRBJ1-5	TGTGCCTGGAGTGTACAGGGAAATCAGCCCCAGCATTTT	CAWSVQGNQPQHF
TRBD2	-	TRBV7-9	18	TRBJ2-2	TGTGCCAGCAGTCGTCCGGGACTAGCGGGGGTGTACACCGGGGAGCTGTTTTTT	CASSRPGLAGVYTGELFF
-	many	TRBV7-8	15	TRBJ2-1	TGTGCCAGCAGCTTACAGCGGGTCTTCTACAATGAGCAGTTCTTC	CASSLQRVFYNEQFF
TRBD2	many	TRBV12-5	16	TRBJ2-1	TGTGCTAGTGGTTCCATACTAGCGGGTGCAATCGATGAGCAGTTCTTC	CASGSILAGAIDEQFF
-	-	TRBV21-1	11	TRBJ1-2	TGTGCCAGCATCCCCAGGGATGGCTACACCTTC	CASIPRDGYTF
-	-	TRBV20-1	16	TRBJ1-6	TGCAGTGCCCGTGAGGGGTGGAGCTCCTATAATTCACCCCTCCACTTT	CSAREGWSSYNSPLHF
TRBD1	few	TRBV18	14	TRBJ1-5	TGTGCCAGCTCTCCAGACAGGGCTCATCAGCCCCAGCATTTT	CASSPDRAHQPQHF
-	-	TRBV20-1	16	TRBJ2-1	TGCAGTGCTAGCCTCTCGGCGGCCAGCTCCTACAATGAGCAGTTCTTC	CSASLSAASSYNEQFF
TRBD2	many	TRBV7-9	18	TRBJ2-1	TGTGCCAGCAGCCCGATTCGAAAGCGGGAGGGGTCCGAGGATGAGCAGTTCTTC	CASSPIRKREGSEDEQFF
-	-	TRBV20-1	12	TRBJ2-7	TGCAGTGCTTTTCAAGAGTTCTACGAGCAGTACTTC	CSAFQEFYEQYF
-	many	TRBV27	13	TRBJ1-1	TGTGCCAGCAGTTTCCTCCAGAACACTGAAGCTTTCTTT	CASSFLQNTEAFF
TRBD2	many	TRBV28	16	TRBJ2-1	TGTGCCAGCAGTTTGTCCGGGACTAGCGGGAGGAACGAGCAGTTCTTC	CASSLSGTSGRNEQFF
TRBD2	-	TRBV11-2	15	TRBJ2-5	TGTGCCAGCAGCTTAGGTGGACTAGCGGGTGAGACCCAGTACTTC	CASSLGGLAGETQYF
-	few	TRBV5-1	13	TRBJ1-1	TGCGCCAGCAGCTTAAGGATGGGCACTGAAGCTTTCTTT	CASSLRMGTEAFF